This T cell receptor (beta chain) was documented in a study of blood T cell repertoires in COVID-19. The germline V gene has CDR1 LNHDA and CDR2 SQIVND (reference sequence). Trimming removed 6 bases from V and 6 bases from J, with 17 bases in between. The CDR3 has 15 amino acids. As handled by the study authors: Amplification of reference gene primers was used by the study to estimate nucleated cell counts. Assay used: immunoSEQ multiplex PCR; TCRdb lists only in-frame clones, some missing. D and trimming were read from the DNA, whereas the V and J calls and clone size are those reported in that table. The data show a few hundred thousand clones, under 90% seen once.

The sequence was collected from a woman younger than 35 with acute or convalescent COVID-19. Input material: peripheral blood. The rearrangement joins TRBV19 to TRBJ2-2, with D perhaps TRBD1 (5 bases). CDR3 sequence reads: CASSHSGRASGELFF. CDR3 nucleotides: TGTGCCAGTAGCCACTCGGGCAGGGCGTCCGGGGAGCTGTTTTTT.